The TCR beta chain described here comes from a study of blood T cell repertoires in COVID-19. Overall study context: Acute-phase and convalescent COVID-19 samples originated in the United States, Italy and Spain. T cells, B-cell-depleted T cells, or PBMCs supplied cDNA or gDNA.

Per the original data handling: The authors estimated nucleated cell counts from reference gene primer amplification. Profiling relied on immunoSEQ multiplex PCR, and the TCRdb table lists in-frame clones only, not all of them. V and J calls and clone size are given by that table; D and trimming were obtained from the DNA. Seen here are more than 11,000 clones, 70% to 90% observed once, and the top ten hold approximately 15%. Trimming stripped 0 bases from V and 2 bases from J, with 11 bases between. The CDR3 runs 16 residues. Per the germline V gene, CDR1 is MNHEY and CDR2 is SVGAGI. This clonotype originated in a man in his forties with active or convalescent COVID-19. The J gene is TRBJ1-3, the V gene TRBV6-5, with D maybe TRBD1 (6 bases). The sequenced sample consisted of peripheral blood. CDR3 region: CASSYSRNRAGNTIYF. Written as DNA, the CDR3 is TGTGCCAGCAGTTACTCCCGGAACAGGGCTGGAAACACCATATATTTT.